This TCR beta chain derives from a study of T cell changes during pregnancy in multiple sclerosis. Only in-frame clones appear in the TCRdb table, and some are missing; sequencing was by immunoSEQ multiplex PCR. The sample has roughly 100,000 clones, about 89% seen once; the top ten hold 1.6%. The specimen comprised peripheral blood, sampled before pregnancy. This sequence originates from a female donor with multiple sclerosis, enrolled in a pregnancy study.

CDR3 nucleotide sequence: TGTGCCGGGCAGCGGGAGAGATGGGAGCAGTTCTTC. As protein: CAGQRERWEQFF. The chain combines TRBV30 with TRBJ2-1, with 8 bases lining up with TRBD2. The CDR3 is 12 residues long. The germline CDR1 and CDR2 sequences are GTSNPN and SVGIG (reference sequence). J lost 10 bases, V lost 8 bases, and 10 bases had no gene match.